This is a list of T cell receptor beta chains from one sample in a study of blood T cell repertoires in COVID-19. TCRdb keeps only in-frame clones here, not all; method: immunoSEQ multiplex PCR. The repertoire includes 20,000 to 25,000 clones, about three quarters of them detected once, and around 13% sits in the top ten. The sample taken for sequencing was peripheral blood. These receptors were collected from a man between 60 and 70 years old with active COVID-19. Both conserved end residues are part of each CDR3. The D gene is left open where the match is weak. For some rows the clone size is stated as once, few or many, or as a class when expanded; others skip it.

d_call j_call clone_size v_call cdr3_length cdr3_nt cdr3_aa
TRBD2 TRBJ2-2 once TRBV11-3 16 TGTGCCAGCAGCATCGGACTAGCGGGAGAGGTCGGGGAGCTGTTTTTT CASSIGLAGEVGELFF
TRBD2 TRBJ2-7 NA TRBV13 14 TGTGCCAGCAGCTCTAGCGGAAGCTCCTACGAGCAGTACTTC CASSSSGSSYEQYF
NA TRBJ2-2 few TRBV6-4 14 TGTGCCAGCAGCGAACGGGGGAGTACCGGGGAGCTGTTTTTT CASSERGSTGELFF
NA TRBJ2-7 NA TRBV5-4 14 TGTGCCAGCAGCTTGGATGGAGCGACCCCCGAGCAGTACTTC CASSLDGATPEQYF
NA TRBJ1-1 medium-sized TRBV4-3 16 TGCGCCAGCAGCCTCGATGTGGCAGGCCAGGGCACTGAAGCTTTCTTT CASSLDVAGQGTEAFF
NA TRBJ1-2 NA TRBV7-9 13 TGTGCCAGCAGCCCGAGGGGGTACGGTGGCTACACCTTC CASSPRGYGGYTF
TRBD1 TRBJ2-1 NA TRBV27 12 TGTGCCTCAGGGGGACCATACAATGAGCAGTTCTTC CASGGPYNEQFF
NA TRBJ2-2 NA TRBV7-9 18 TGTGCCAGCAGCTGGGTGGTGTTAGCCTTCTCGCACACCGGGGAGCTGTTTTTT CASSWVVLAFSHTGELFF
TRBD1 TRBJ1-5 medium-sized TRBV18 13 TGTGCCAGCTCACCGGGACAGGAACAGCCCCAGCATTTT CASSPGQEQPQHF
TRBD1 TRBJ2-3 NA TRBV6-6 14 TGTGCCAGCACCCGACAGGGATTGAGAGATACGCAGTATTTT CASTRQGLRDTQYF
TRBD2 TRBJ2-1 NA TRBV9 15 TGTGCCAGCAGCCTGGGACTAGCGGGAGGTAATGAGCAGTTCTTC CASSLGLAGGNEQFF
NA TRBJ1-1 NA TRBV4-1 14 TGCGCCAGCAGCCAAGATCAGGTGAGCACTGAAGCTTTCTTT CASSQDQVSTEAFF
NA TRBJ2-7 NA TRBV11-1 14 TGTGCCAGCAGCCCCATAGAGGCGTCCTACGAGCAGTACTTC CASSPIEASYEQYF
NA TRBJ1-3 NA TRBV30 16 TGTGCCTGGAGTGTACCGGGGAGAGAGAGAGGAAACACCATATATTTT CAWSVPGRERGNTIYF
TRBD1 TRBJ2-2 NA TRBV6-5 14 TGTGCCAGCCGAAGACAGGGGAACACCGGGGAGCTGTTTTTT CASRRQGNTGELFF
TRBD2 TRBJ2-1 NA TRBV7-2 16 TGTGCCAGCAGCTTAGCCGGGACTAGCGGGACCAATGAGCAGTTCTTC CASSLAGTSGTNEQFF
TRBD1 TRBJ1-5 medium-sized TRBV18 13 TGTGCCAGCTCAAGCGGACAGGATCAGCCCCAGCATTTT CASSSGQDQPQHF
TRBD2 TRBJ2-7 once TRBV30 17 TGTGCCTGGAGGGGGCCGGGACTAGCGGGAGATGGGTACGAGCAGTACTTC CAWRGPGLAGDGYEQYF
NA TRBJ2-1 NA TRBV2 12 TGTGCCAGCAAAGTAGCTAAGGATGAGCAGTTCTTC CASKVAKDEQFF
NA TRBJ2-3 NA TRBV6-4 16 TGTGCCAGCAGTGACTCCCTTTTCGGGGGCACAGATACGCAGTATTTT CASSDSLFGGTDTQYF